The clone carrying this T cell receptor beta chain was counted once. This entry is derived from a study of OX40 agonist ivuxolimab in advanced cancers. Whole-study context: Ivuxolimab was delivered to patients intravenously every 2 weeks at doses spanning 0.01 to 10 mg/kg.

The CDR3 contains 16 residues. Per the germline V gene, CDR1 is SGHDT and CDR2 is YYEEEE. V lost 4 bases and J 7 bases, leaving 24 bases between the germline ends. Using immunoSEQ multiplex PCR, the repertoire was profiled, and TCRdb retains in-frame clones only, with some absent. The profile shows roughly 100,000 clones, around 82% of them singletons. This chain links TRBV5-6 with TRBJ2-7, with a tentative D call TRBD2 (5 bases). This receptor was taken from an adult with an advanced solid tumor such as melanoma, head and neck, liver or kidney cancer. Specimen: CD4+ or CD8+ T cells sorted from blood, collected in a trial of the OX40 agonist ivuxolimab. The CDR3 DNA follows: TGTGCCAGCAGCACCCAGAGCGGACCCGTTTCCTTTGAGCAGTACTTC. This sequence encodes CASSTQSGPVSFEQYF.